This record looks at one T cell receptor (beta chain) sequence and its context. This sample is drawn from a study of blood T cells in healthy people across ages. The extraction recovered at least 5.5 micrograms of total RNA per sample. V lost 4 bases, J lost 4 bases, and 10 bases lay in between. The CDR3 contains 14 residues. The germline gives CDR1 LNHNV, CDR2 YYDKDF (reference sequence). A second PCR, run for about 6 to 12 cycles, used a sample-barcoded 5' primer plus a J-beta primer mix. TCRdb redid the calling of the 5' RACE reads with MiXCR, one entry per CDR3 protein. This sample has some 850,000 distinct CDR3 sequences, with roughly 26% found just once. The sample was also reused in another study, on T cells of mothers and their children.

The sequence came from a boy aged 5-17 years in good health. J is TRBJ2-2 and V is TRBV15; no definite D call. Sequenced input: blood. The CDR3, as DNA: TGTGCCACCAGCATGGCGCTGGGCACCGGGGAGCTGTTTTTT. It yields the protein CATSMALGTGELFF.